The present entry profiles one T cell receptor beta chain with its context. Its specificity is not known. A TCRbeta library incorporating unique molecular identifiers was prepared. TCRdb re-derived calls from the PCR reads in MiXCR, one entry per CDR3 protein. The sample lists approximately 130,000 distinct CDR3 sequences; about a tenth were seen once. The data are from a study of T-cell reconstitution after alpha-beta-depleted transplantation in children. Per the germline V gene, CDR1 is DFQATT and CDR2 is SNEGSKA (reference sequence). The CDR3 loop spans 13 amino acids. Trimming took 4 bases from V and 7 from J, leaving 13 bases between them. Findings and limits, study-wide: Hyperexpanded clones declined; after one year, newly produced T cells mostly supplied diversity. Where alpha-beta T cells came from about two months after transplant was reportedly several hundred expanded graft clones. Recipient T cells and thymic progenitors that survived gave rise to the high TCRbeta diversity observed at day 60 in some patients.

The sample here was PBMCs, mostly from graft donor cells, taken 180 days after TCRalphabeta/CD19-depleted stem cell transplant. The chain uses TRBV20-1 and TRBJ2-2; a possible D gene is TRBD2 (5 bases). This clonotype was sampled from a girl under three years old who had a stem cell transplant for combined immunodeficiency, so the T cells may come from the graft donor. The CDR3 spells CSAKGSGSGELFF. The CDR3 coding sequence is TGCAGTGCTAAGGGTTCGGGGAGCGGGGAGCTGTTTTTT.